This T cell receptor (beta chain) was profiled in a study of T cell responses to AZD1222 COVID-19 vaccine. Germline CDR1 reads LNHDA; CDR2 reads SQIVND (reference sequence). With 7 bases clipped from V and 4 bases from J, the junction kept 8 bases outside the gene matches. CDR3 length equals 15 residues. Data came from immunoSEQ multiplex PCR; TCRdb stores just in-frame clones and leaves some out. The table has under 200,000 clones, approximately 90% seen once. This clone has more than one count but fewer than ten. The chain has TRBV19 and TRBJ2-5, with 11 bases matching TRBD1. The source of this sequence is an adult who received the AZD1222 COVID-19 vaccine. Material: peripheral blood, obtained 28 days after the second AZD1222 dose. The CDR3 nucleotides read TGTGCCAGTACCCCCGGACAGGGGGCCCGAGAGACCCAGTACTTC. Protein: CASTPGQGARETQYF.